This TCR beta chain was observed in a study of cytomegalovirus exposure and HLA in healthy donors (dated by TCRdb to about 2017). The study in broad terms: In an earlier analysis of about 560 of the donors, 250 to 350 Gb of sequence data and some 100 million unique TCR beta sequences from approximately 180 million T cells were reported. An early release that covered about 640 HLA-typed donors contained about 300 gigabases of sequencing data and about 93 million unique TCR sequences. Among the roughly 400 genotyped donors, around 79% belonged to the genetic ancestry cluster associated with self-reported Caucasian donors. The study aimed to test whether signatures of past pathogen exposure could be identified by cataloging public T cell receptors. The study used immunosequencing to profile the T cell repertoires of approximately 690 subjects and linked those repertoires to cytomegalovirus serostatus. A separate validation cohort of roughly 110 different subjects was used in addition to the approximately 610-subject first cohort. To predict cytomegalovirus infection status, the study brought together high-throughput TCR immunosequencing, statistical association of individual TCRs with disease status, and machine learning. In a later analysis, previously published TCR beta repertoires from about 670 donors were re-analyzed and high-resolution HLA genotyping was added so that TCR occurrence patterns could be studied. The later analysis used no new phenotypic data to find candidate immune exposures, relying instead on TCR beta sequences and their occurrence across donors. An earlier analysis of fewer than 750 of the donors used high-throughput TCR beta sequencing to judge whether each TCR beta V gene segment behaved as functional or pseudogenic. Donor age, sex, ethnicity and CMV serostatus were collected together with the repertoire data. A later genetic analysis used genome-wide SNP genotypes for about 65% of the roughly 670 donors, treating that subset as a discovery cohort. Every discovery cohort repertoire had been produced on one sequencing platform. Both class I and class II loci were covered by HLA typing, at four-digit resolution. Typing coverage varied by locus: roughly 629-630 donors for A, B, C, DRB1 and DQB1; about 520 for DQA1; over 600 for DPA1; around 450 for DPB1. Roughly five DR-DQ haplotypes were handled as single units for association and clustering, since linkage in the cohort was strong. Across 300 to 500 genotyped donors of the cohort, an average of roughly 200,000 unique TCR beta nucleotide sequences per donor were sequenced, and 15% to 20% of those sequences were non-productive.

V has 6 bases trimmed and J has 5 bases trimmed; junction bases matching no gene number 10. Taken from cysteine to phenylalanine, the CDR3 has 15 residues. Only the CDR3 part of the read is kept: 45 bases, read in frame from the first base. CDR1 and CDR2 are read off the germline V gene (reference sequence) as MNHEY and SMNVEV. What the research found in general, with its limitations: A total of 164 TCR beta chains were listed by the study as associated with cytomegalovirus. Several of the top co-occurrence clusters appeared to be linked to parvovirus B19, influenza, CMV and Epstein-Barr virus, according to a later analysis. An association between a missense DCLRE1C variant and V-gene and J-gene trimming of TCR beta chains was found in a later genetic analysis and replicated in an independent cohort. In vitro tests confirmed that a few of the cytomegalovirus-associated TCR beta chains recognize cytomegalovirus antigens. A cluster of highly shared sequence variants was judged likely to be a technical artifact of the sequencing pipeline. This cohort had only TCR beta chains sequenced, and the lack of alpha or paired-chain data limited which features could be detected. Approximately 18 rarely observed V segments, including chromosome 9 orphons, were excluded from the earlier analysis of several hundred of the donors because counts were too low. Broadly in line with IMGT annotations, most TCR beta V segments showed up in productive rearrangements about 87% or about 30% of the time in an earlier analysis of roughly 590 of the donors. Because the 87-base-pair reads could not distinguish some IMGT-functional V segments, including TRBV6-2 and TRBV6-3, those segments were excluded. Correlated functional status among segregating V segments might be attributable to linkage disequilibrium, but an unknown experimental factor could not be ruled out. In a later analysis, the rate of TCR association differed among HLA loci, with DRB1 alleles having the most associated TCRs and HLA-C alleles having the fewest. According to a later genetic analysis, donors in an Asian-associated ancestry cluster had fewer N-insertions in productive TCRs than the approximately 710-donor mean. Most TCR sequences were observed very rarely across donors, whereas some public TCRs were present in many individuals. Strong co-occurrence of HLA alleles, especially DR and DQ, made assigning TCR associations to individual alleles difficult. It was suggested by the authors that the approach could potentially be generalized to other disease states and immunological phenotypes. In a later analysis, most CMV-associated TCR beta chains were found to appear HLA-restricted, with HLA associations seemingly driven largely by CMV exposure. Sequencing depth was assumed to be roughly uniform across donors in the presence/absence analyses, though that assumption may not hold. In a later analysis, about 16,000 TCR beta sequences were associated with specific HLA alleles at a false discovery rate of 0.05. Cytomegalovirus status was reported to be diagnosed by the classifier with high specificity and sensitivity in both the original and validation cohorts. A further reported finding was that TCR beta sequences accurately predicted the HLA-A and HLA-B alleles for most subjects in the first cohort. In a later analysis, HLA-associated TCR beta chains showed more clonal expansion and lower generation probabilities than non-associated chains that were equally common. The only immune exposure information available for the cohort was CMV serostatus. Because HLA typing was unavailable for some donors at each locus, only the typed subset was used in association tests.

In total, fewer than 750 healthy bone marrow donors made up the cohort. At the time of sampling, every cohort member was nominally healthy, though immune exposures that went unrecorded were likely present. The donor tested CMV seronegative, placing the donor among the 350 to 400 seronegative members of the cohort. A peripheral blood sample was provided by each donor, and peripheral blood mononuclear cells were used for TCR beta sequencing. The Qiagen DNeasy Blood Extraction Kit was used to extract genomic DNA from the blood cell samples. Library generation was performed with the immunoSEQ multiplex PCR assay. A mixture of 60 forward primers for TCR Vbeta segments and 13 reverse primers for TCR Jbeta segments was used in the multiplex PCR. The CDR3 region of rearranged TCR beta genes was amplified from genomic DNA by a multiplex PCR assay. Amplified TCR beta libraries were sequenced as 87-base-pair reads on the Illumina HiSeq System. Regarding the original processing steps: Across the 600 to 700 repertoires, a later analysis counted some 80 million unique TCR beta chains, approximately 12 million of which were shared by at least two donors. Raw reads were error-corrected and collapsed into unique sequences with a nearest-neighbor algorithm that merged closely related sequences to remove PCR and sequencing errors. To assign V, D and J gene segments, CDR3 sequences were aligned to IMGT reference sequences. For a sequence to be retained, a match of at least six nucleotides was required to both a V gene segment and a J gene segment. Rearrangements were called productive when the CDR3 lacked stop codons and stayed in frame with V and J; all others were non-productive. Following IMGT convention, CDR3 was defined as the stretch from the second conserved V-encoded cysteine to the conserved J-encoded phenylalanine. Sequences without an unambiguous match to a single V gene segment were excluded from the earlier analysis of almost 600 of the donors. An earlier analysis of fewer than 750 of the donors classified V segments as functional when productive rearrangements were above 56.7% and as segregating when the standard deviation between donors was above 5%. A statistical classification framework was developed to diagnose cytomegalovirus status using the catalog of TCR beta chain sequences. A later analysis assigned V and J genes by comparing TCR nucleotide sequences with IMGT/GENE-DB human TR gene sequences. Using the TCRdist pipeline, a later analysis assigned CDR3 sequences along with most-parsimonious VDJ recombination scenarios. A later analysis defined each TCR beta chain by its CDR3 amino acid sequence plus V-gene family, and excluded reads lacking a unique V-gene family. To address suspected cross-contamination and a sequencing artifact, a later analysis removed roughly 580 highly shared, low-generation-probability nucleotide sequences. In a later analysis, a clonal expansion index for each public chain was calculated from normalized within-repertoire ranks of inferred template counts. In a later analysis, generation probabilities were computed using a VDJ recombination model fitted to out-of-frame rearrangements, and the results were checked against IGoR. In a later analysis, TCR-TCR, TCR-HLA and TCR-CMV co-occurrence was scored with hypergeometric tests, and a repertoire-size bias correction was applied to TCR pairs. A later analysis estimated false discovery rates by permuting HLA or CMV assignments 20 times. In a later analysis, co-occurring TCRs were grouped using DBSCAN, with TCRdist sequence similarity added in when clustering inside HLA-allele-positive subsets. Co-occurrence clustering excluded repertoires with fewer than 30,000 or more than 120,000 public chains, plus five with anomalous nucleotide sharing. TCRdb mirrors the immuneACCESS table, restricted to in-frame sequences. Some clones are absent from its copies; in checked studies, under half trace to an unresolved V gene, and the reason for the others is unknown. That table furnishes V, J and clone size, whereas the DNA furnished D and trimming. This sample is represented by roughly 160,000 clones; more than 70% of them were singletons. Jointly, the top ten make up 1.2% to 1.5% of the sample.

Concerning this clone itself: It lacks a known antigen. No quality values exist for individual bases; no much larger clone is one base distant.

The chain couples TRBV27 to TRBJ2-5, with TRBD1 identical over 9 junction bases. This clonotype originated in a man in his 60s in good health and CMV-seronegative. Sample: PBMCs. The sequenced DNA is TGTGCCAGCAGATCCACAGGGGGCGCTTATGAGACCCAGTACTTC. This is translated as CASRSTGGAYETQYF.